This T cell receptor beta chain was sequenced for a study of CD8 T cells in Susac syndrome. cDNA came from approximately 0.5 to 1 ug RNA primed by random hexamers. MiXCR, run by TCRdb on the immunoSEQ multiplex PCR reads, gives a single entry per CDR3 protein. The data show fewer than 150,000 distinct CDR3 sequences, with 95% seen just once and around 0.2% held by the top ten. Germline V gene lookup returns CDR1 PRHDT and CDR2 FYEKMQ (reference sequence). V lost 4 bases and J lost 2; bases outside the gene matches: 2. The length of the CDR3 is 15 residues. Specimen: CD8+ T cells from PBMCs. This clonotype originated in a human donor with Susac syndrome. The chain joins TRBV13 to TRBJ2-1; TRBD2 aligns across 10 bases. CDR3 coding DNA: TGTGCCAGCAGCTCGGGACTAGCGACCTACAATGAGCAGTTCTTC. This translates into CASSSGLATYNEQFF.